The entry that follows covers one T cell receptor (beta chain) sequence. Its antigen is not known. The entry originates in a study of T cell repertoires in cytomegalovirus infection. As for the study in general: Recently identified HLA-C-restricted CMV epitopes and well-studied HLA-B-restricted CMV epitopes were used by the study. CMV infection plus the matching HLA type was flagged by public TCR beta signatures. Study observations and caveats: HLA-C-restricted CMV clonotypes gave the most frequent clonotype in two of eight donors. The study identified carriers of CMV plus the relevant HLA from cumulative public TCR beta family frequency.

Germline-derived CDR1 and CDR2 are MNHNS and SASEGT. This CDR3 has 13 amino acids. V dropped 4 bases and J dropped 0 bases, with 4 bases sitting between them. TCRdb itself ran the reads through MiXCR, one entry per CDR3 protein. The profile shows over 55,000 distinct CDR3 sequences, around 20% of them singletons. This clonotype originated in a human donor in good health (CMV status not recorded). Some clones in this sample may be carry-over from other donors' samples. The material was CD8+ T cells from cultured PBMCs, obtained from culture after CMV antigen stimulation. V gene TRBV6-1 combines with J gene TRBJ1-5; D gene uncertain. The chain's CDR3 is CASSVYSNQPQHF. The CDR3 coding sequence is TGTGCCAGCAGTGTATATAGCAATCAGCCCCAGCATTTT.